A single sample gave rise to the 24 T cell receptor beta chains below, sequenced in a study of blood T cell repertoires in COVID-19. The table came from immunoSEQ multiplex PCR; TCRdb's copy has only in-frame clones and leaves some out. The table lists 75,000 to 90,000 clones, 90% of them singletons, with around 0.93% in the top ten. Sequenced sample: peripheral blood. These TCRs come from a woman in her fifties or sixties in a cohort sampled during active COVID-19.

This clone appeared a single time. The chain couples TRBV11-2 to TRBJ1-1; D perhaps matches TRBD1 (5 bases). Germline CDR1 reads SGHAT; CDR2 reads FQNNGV. V was cut by 7 bases and J by 5 bases, with 20 bases left in between. The CDR3 contains 15 residues. The CDR3 DNA reads as TGTGCCAGCACCCTAAGTTTCCGGGGGGGGACTGAAGCTTTCTTT. This translates into CASTLSFRGGTEAFF.

The chain recombines TRBV10-3 with TRBJ2-7; 11 nucleotides agree with TRBD2. Per the germline V gene, CDR1 is ENHRY and CDR2 is SYGVKD. Germline trimming cut 3 bases from V and 0 bases from J; bases unmatched to any gene: 7. The CDR3 spans 17 residues. CDR3 loop: CAISEGTSGYLSYEQYF. CDR3 nucleotide sequence: TGTGCCATCAGTGAAGGGACTAGCGGCTACCTCTCCTACGAGCAGTACTTC.

The V gene is TRBV6-1, the J gene TRBJ1-6; 7 nucleotides align to TRBD1. The germline gives CDR1 MNHNS, CDR2 SASEGT. Unmatched junction bases numbered 10, after V lost 3 bases and J lost 8 bases. The CDR3 runs to 16 residues. The CDR3 is CASSDVTGAIHSPLHF. CDR3 bases: TGTGCCAGCAGTGATGTTACAGGGGCCATTCATTCACCCCTCCACTTT.

The genes are TRBV18 and TRBJ2-7, with a possible D match to TRBD1 (6 bases). The V end lost 3 bases, the J end lost 6 bases, and 12 bases lay between the germline ends. CDR3 length: 13 amino acids. Germline V gene data show CDR1 as KGHSH and CDR2 as LQKENI. This chain's CDR3 is CASSPTRGSEQYF. CDR3 sequence (DNA): TGTGCCAGCTCACCTACGAGGGGGTCCGAGCAGTACTTC.

This chain uses TRBV5-6 with TRBJ2-1; 7 bases are shared with TRBD2. Germline V CDR1 and CDR2: SGHDT, YYEEEE. The ends lost 5 bases at V and 6 bases at J; junction bases unmatched: 8. The CDR3 is 14 amino acids. The CDR3 nucleotides are TGTGCCAGCAGGCCTAAGACTAGCCCCAATGAGCAGTTCTTC. It yields the protein CASRPKTSPNEQFF.

V and J are TRBV28 and TRBJ2-1, with D perhaps TRBD2 (6 bases). This CDR3 spans 14 amino acids. Trimming removed 6 bases from V and 7 bases from J, with 16 bases in between. Germline V gives CDR1 MDHEN, CDR2 SYDVKM. The CDR3 region has the DNA TGTGCCAGCAGCACTGGAGGGCCGGGTAATGAGCAGTTCTTC. It encodes CASSTGGPGNEQFF.

The chain carries TRBV7-3 and TRBJ2-5, with D tentatively TRBD1 (5 bases). CDR1 is SGHTA, CDR2 FQGTGA, per germline. Trimming stripped 5 bases from V and 9 bases from J, with 16 bases between. The CDR3 sequence is 13 residues long. CDR3 residues: CASSLGDGRAQYF. The CDR3 DNA follows: TGTGCCAGCAGCCTAGGGGATGGCAGGGCCCAGTACTTC.

This clone was detected only a few times. The chain carries TRBV5-1 and TRBJ2-1; D gene ambiguous. The CDR3 consists of 16 residues. The germline V gene encodes CDR1 SGHRS and CDR2 YFSETQ. Trimming stripped 4 bases from V and 0 bases from J, with 14 bases between. CDR3 sequence reads: CASSAPSPGSYNEQFF. The CDR3 DNA follows: TGCGCCAGCAGCGCCCCCTCACCCGGCTCCTACAATGAGCAGTTCTTC.

V usage is TRBV28 and J usage is TRBJ2-7; TRBD2 agrees at 8 bases. Trimming cost V 5 bases and J 3 bases; bases outside gene matches: 9. The germline gives CDR1 MDHEN, CDR2 SYDVKM. This CDR3 is 15 amino acids long. CDR3 in DNA: TGTGCCAGCAGTCCCCCGGGGGGGCAGCGCTACGAGCAGTACTTC. This codes for CASSPPGGQRYEQYF.

This chain links TRBV24-1 with TRBJ1-4; maybe TRBD1 (6 bases). The CDR3 is made up of 16 amino acids. The germline V gene has CDR1 KGHDR and CDR2 SFDVKD. V was shortened by 4 bases and J by 10 bases, with 21 bases between the two germline ends. This CDR3 reads CATSDPGDAGDRKLFF. In nucleotides, the CDR3 is TGTGCCACCAGTGACCCAGGAGACGCAGGGGATCGAAAACTGTTTTTT.

This CDR3 is CASSQVRGGQETQYF. In DNA, the CDR3 is TGTGCCAGCAGCCAAGTCCGGGGTGGTCAAGAGACCCAGTACTTC. The V gene is TRBV3-1 (or the pseudogene TRBV3-2), the J gene TRBJ2-5; a possible D gene is TRBD2 (5 bases). Germline CDR1 and CDR2: LGHDT and YNNKEL (reference sequence). Trimming shortened V by 1 base and J by 2 bases, and 11 bases separated the two germline ends. This CDR3 region has 15 residues.

V is TRBV28 and J is TRBJ1-1; no reliable D call. Trimming took off 2 bases at V and 5 bases at J, with 9 bases between the two ends. The CDR3 extends over 13 amino acids. From germline, CDR1 is MDHEN and CDR2 SYDVKM. DNA of the CDR3: TGTGCCAGCAGTTTAAACAGAGGGACTGAAGCTTTCTTT. Protein product: CASSLNRGTEAFF.

The chain combines TRBV30 with TRBJ2-1; TRBD2 matches 7 bases. CDR3 length: 15 amino acids. V lost 3 bases, J lost 1 base, and 6 bases stayed unmatched. The germline V gene has CDR1 GTSNPN and CDR2 SVGIG (reference sequence). The CDR3 reads CAWSDLAESYNEQFF. The CDR3 coding sequence is TGTGCCTGGAGCGATCTAGCGGAGTCCTACAATGAGCAGTTCTTC.

The chain carries TRBV27 and TRBJ2-7, with D maybe TRBD1 (5 bases). The CDR3 totals 12 residues. The ends were cut back, 2 bases at V and 6 bases at J, with 8 bases in the middle. Germline assignment: CDR1 MNHEY and CDR2 SMNVEV (reference sequence). As DNA, the CDR3 is TGTGCCAGCAGTTTACCAGGGCCCGAGCAGTACTTC. It translates to CASSLPGPEQYF.

This clone was found once. This chain links TRBV4-1 with TRBJ2-2; 10 bases are shared with TRBD1. Germline CDR1 is MGHRA and CDR2 is YSYEKL. The J segment lost 4 bases and the V segment lost 4 bases, leaving 3 bases of the junction unmatched. The length of the CDR3 is 15 residues. The CDR3 nucleotides are TGCGCCAGCAGCCTTCGGACAGGGGGCACCGGGGAGCTGTTTTTT. The encoded protein is CASSLRTGGTGELFF.

V usage is TRBV29-1 and J usage is TRBJ2-1; 9 positions agree with TRBD1. CDR3 length: 14 amino acids. From germline, CDR1 is SQVTM and CDR2 ANQGSEA. The CDR3 is CSASGTGNFNEQFF. The CDR3 bases are TGCAGTGCCTCCGGGACAGGGAATTTCAATGAGCAGTTCTTC.

The chain links TRBV28 to TRBJ2-1; TRBD2 agrees at 12 bases. The length of the CDR3 is 16 residues. Looked up from germline, CDR1 is MDHEN and CDR2 is SYDVKM. V dropped 7 bases and J dropped 9; count of bases not matched to a gene: 13. The CDR3 bases are TGTGCCAGCACTAGTACGGGACTAGCGGGTAATGGTGAGCAGTTCTTC. Residues: CASTSTGLAGNGEQFF.

V and J are TRBV7-2 and TRBJ2-7; D call uncertain. The germline V gene has CDR1 SGHTA and CDR2 FQGNSA. Trimming took off 5 bases at V and 1 base at J, with 18 bases between the two ends. This CDR3 is 16 amino acids long. CDR3 bases: TGTGCCAGCAGCCCAGACCCCCGGGTCCCGTCCTACGAGCAGTACTTC. The encoded protein is CASSPDPRVPSYEQYF.

The V gene is TRBV28, the J gene TRBJ2-5; 10 bases align to TRBD2. The ends lost 6 bases at V and 6 bases at J; junction bases unmatched: 10. The germline V gene has CDR1 MDHEN and CDR2 SYDVKM. This CDR3 contains 15 residues. The CDR3 bases are TGTGCCAGCAGCCTCCCCGGGACTAGCGTAAAGACCCAGTACTTC. This gives the protein CASSLPGTSVKTQYF. Full variable domain (rest looked up from reference TRBV28 and TRBJ2-5): DVKVTQSSRYLVKRTGEKVFLECVQDMDHENMFWYRQDPGLGLRLIYFSYDVKMKEKGDIPEGYSVSREKKERFSLILESASTNQTSMYLCASSLPGTSVKTQYFGPGTRLLVL.

This clone appeared a single time. The rearrangement uses TRBV11-2 and TRBJ1-4, with 9 bases that match TRBD1. Trimming removed 5 bases from V and 6 bases from J; junction bases left unmatched: 4. CDR1 is SGHAT and CDR2 is FQNNGV in the germline V gene. This CDR3 has 14 amino acids. CDR3 DNA sequence: TGTGCCAGCAGCCGGGACAGGGTCGATGAAAAACTGTTTTTT. Residues: CASSRDRVDEKLFF. Variable domain in full (rest from reference TRBV11-2 and TRBJ1-4): EAGVAQSPRYKIIEKRQSVAFWCNPISGHATLYWYQQILGQGPKLLIQFQNNGVVDDSQLPKDRFSAERLKGVDSTLKIQPAKLEDSAVYLCASSRDRVDEKLFFGSGTQLSVL.

The chain joins TRBV19 to TRBJ2-3; 7 nucleotides line up with TRBD2. This CDR3 comprises 15 residues. Trimming at V came to 2 bases and at J to 4 bases, leaving 6 bases not matched to a gene. Germline CDR1 is LNHDA and CDR2 is SQIVND (reference sequence). CDR3 sequence (DNA): TGTGCCAGTAGTATATCTAGCGGAGGGGCAGATACGCAGTATTTT. Translating it yields CASSISSGGADTQYF.

The rearrangement links TRBV6-5 to TRBJ1-1; D is uncertain. V lost 2 bases and J 1 base, leaving 8 bases between the germline ends. The CDR3 sequence is 14 residues long. Looked up from germline, CDR1 is MNHEY and CDR2 is SVGAGI. Here the CDR3 reads CASSYGRTNTEAFF. CDR3 bases: TGTGCCAGCAGTTACGGGCGTACGAACACTGAAGCTTTCTTT.

The chain combines TRBV27 with TRBJ1-5, with D possibly being TRBD1 (5 bases). V was shortened by 5 bases and J by 4 bases, with 9 bases between the two germline ends. This CDR3 spans 13 amino acids. Germline V gene lookup returns CDR1 MNHEY and CDR2 SMNVEV (reference sequence). Here the CDR3 reads CASSPTGNQPQHF. The CDR3 DNA is TGTGCCAGCAGTCCTACAGGTAATCAGCCCCAGCATTTT.

This clone occurred a few times. The chain is built from TRBV3-1 (or the pseudogene TRBV3-2) and TRBJ1-2; D uncertain. The CDR3 runs to 14 residues. The germline V gene has CDR1 LGHDT and CDR2 YNNKEL (reference sequence). The V gene lost 0 bases and the J gene lost 7 bases, with 12 bases spanning the gap. The chain's CDR3 is CASSQERGWGGYTF. The CDR3 DNA sequence: TGTGCCAGCAGCCAAGAAAGAGGGTGGGGTGGCTACACCTTC.